The 11 T cell receptor beta chains listed next were all sequenced from one sample in a study of blood T cell repertoires in COVID-19. Sequencing was performed with immunoSEQ multiplex PCR; in TCRdb, only in-frame clones are kept and a portion is missing. The sample yields about 46,000 clones, 85% to 90% seen once. Sequencing input: peripheral blood. Receptors originate from a human donor in a cohort sampled during active COVID-19.

This rearrangement joins TRBV7-9 to TRBJ1-1; 8 nucleotides line up with TRBD1. V was clipped by 5 bases and J by 1 base; unmatched bases: 6. Germline CDR1 reads SEHNR; CDR2 reads FQNEAQ (reference sequence). The CDR3 has 15 residues. CDR3 DNA sequence: TGTGCCAGCAGCGGTAGAGGACAGGGGAACACTGAAGCTTTCTTT. Translated: CASSGRGQGNTEAFF. Complete variable domain (other parts from reference TRBV7-9 and TRBJ1-1): DTGVSQNPRHKITKRGQNVTFRCDPISEHNRLYWYRQTLGQGPEFLTYFQNEAQLEKSRLLSDRFSAERPKGSFSTLEIQRTEQGDSAMYLCASSGRGQGNTEAFFGQGTRLTVV.

This chain links TRBV9 with TRBJ2-7; 8 bases line up with TRBD1. Germline assignment: CDR1 SGDLS and CDR2 YYNGEE. CDR3 length equals 13 residues. V gave up 7 bases and J gave up 4 bases; unmatched junction bases: 7. The CDR3 sequence is CASGAGGAYEQYF. The CDR3 nucleotides are TGTGCCAGCGGCGCAGGGGGCGCGTACGAGCAGTACTTC.

The chain combines TRBV2 with TRBJ1-1; tentatively, D is TRBD1 (6 bases). Deletions cut 5 bases from V and 0 bases from J, with 22 bases between. Germline CDR1 is SNHLY and CDR2 is FYNNEI. There are 18 residues in the CDR3. The CDR3 DNA is TGTGCCAGCAGTTTCTTATACGGACAGCCAATTTTGAACACTGAAGCTTTCTTT. Its protein product is CASSFLYGQPILNTEAFF.

The chain has TRBV7-2 and TRBJ1-1; D call uncertain. Germline-derived CDR1 and CDR2 are SGHTA and FQGNSA. This CDR3 is 13 amino acids long. The germline V and J ends were trimmed by 1 base and 1 base, with 4 bases remaining between them. The CDR3 bases are TGTGCCAGCAGCTTAGGGGCGAACACTGAAGCTTTCTTT. Amino acids: CASSLGANTEAFF.

To note about this clone: An end of the junction differs from the germline gene, which may be a read error. This chain links TRBV7-2 with TRBJ2-7; the match to TRBD2 covers 10 bases. CDR3 length: 14 amino acids. Germline CDR1 reads SGHTA; CDR2 reads FQGNSA. CDR3 DNA sequence: TGTGCCAGCAGCCTAGCGGGAGAGTACCACGAGCAGTACTTC. Amino acid sequence: CASSLAGEYHEQYF.

This rearrangement joins TRBV6-5 to TRBJ1-5; the match to TRBD1 covers 7 bases. The CDR3 has 15 residues. J gave up 4 bases and V 4 bases, and 7 bases lay outside the gene matches. Germline loops: CDR1 MNHEY, CDR2 SVGAGI. CDR3 coding DNA: TGTGCCAGCAGTTTCGGACAGGCAAGAAATCAGCCCCAGCATTTT. The encoded protein is CASSFGQARNQPQHF.

This rearrangement joins TRBV3-1 (or the pseudogene TRBV3-2) to TRBJ1-3; the match to TRBD1 covers 8 bases. This CDR3 is built from 17 residues. V shed 2 bases and J 0 bases; nucleotides not matched to a gene: 6. Germline lookup yields CDR1 LGHDT and CDR2 YNNKEL (reference sequence). As DNA, the CDR3 is TGTGCCAGCAGCCAATCGGACAGGGCCCGCTCTGGAAACACCATATATTTT. Amino acid sequence: CASSQSDRARSGNTIYF.

This chain connects TRBV6-4 to TRBJ2-3, with D perhaps TRBD1 (6 bases). Germline V gene data show CDR1 as MRHNA and CDR2 as SNTAGT. The CDR3 covers 15 residues. Trimming removed 2 bases from V and 3 bases from J, with 12 bases in between. CDR3 nucleotide sequence: TGTGCCAGCAGTGACGGGAACAGGGAGACAGATACGCAGTATTTT. Amino acid sequence: CASSDGNRETDTQYF.

This clone was recorded once. The chain is built from TRBV7-9 and TRBJ2-5; 13 bases agree with TRBD2. The CDR3 consists of 15 residues. CDR1 is SEHNR and CDR2 is FQNEAQ in the germline V gene (reference sequence). With V trimmed by 1 base and J by 4 bases, 0 bases remained unmatched. CDR3 sequence: CASSLGTSGGETQYF. CDR3 bases: TGTGCCAGCAGCTTAGGGACTAGCGGGGGAGAGACCCAGTACTTC.

The chain carries TRBV6-2 or TRBV6-3 and TRBJ2-7; 12 nucleotides line up with TRBD2. This CDR3 comprises 17 residues. Trimming took 2 bases from V and 1 from J; bases not matched to a gene: 6. The germline V gene has CDR1 MNHEY and CDR2 SVGEGT. The chain's CDR3 is CASSYPSTSGGSYEQYF. DNA of the CDR3: TGTGCCAGCAGTTACCCCTCGACTAGCGGGGGTTCCTACGAGCAGTACTTC.

The chain joins TRBV19 to TRBJ1-2, with 8 bases matching TRBD1. CDR1 LNHDA and CDR2 SQIVND come from the germline V gene (reference sequence). V lost 4 bases and J lost 8; bases outside the gene matches: 12. The CDR3 is 15 residues long. The CDR3 coding sequence is TGTGCCAGTAGTACTGCATTGAGGACAGGGAGCGGCTACACCTTC. This translates into CASSTALRTGSGYTF.